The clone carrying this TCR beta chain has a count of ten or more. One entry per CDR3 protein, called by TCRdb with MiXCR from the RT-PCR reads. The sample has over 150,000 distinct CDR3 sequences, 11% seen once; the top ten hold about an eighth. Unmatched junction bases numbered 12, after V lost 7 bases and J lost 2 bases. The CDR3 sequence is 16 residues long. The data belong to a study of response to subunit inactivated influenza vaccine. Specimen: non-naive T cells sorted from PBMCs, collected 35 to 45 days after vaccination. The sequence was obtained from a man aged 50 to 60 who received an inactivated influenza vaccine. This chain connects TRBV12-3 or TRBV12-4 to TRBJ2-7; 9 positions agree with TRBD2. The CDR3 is CASTNSLTSGAYEQYF. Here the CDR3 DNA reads TGTGCCAGCACTAACTCTTTGACTAGCGGCGCCTACGAGCAGTACTTC.